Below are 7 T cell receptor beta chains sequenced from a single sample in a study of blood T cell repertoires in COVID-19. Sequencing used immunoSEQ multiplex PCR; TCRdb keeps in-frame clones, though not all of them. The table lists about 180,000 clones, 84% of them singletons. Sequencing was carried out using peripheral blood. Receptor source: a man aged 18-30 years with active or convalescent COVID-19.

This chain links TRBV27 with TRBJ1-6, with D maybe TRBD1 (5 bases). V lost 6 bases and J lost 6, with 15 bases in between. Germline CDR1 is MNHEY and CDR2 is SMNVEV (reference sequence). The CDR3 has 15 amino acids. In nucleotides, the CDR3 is TGTGCCAGCAGAGGAGGGGCGAATCGTAATTCACCCCTCCACTTT. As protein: CASRGGANRNSPLHF.

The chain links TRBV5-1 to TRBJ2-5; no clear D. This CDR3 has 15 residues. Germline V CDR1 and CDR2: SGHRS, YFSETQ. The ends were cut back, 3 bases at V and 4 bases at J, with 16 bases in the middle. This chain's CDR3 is CASSSLASTSETQYF. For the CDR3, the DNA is TGCGCCAGCAGCTCCCTCGCCTCTACGTCAGAGACCCAGTACTTC.

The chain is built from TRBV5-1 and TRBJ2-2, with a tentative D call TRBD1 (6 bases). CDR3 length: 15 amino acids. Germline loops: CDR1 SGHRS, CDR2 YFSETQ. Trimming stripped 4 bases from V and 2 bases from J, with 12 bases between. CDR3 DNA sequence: TGCGCCAGCAGCGTTACCGGGACAAACACCGGGGAGCTGTTTTTT. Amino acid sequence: CASSVTGTNTGELFF.

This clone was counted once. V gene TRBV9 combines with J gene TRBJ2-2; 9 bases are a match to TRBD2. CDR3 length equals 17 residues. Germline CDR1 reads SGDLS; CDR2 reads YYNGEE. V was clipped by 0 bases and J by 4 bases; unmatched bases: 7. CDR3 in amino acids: CASSVGASGVATGELFF. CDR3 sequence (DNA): TGTGCCAGCAGCGTAGGGGCTAGCGGGGTTGCCACCGGGGAGCTGTTTTTT.

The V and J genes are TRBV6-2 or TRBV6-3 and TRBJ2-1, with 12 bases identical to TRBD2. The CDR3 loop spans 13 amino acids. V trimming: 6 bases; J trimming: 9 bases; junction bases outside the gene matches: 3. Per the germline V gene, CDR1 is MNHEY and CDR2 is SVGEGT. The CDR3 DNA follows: TGTGCCAGCAGCCAGACTAGCGGGAGTGAGCAGTTCTTC. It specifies CASSQTSGSEQFF.

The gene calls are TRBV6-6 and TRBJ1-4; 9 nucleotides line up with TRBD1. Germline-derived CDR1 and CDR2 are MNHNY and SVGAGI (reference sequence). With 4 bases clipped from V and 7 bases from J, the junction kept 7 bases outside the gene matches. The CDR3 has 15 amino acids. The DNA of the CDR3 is TGTGCCAGCAGTTCATACAGGGGGCGCGGTGAAAAACTGTTTTTT. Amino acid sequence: CASSSYRGRGEKLFF.

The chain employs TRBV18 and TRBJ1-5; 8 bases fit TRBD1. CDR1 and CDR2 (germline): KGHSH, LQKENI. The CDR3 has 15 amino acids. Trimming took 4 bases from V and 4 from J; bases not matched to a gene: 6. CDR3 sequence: CASSRGQGNNQPQHF. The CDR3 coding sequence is TGTGCCAGCTCACGCGGACAGGGCAATAATCAGCCCCAGCATTTT.